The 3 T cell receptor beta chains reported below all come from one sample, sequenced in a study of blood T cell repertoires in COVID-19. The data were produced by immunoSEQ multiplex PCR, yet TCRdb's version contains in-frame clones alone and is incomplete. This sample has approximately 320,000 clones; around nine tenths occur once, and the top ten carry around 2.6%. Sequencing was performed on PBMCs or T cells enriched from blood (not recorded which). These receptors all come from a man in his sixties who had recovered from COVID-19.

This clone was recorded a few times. CDR3 nucleotides: TGCGCCAGCAGCCCTAGGACTAGCGGGAGTGCAGATACGCAGTATTTT. It specifies CASSPRTSGSADTQYF. The genes are TRBV5-1 and TRBJ2-3; 13 bases align to TRBD2. The germline CDR1 and CDR2 sequences are SGHRS and YFSETQ. Germline trimming cut 4 bases from V and 4 bases from J; bases unmatched to any gene: 6. The CDR3 has 16 residues.

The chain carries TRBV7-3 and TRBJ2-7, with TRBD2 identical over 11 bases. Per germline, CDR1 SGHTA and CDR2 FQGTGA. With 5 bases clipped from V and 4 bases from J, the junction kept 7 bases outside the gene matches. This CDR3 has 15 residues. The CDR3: CASSHLAGGPYEQYF. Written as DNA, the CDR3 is TGTGCCAGCAGCCACTTAGCGGGAGGGCCGTACGAGCAGTACTTC.

Here the CDR3 reads CASSARTGHGYTF. The CDR3 nucleotides are TGTGCCAGCAGCGCCCGGACAGGGCATGGCTACACCTTC. The chain joins TRBV14 to TRBJ1-2; 8 nucleotides match TRBD1. V shed 5 bases and J 6 bases; nucleotides not matched to a gene: 5. Germline V gives CDR1 SGHDN, CDR2 FVKESK. The length of the CDR3 is 13 residues.